These T cell receptor beta chains were read from a single sample in a study of blood T cell repertoires in COVID-19. The method was immunoSEQ multiplex PCR; TCRdb's version includes in-frame clones alone and lacks a portion of them. Among approximately 50,000 clones, about nine tenths were seen once, and the ten largest hold approximately 6.2%. Source material: peripheral blood. The receptor source for this set is a man aged 35-49 years with acute or convalescent COVID-19. Each CDR3 is given without its conserved first and last residue.

cdr3_aa | v_call
ASSGGTSGGYNEQF | TRBV11-3
ASSPGTGASDTQY | TRBV27
ASSPRGLAGGAETQY | TRBV11-3
SVTGYNEQF | TRBV20-1
ASSSGSSGNTIY | TRBV5-1
ASSLVYRQAEAF | TRBV7-2
ASSWPGLAINEQF | TRBV7-9
ASSWERGTQY | TRBV19
ASSLSGRVGGEQF | TRBV11-3
ASSEPGQAYEQY | TRBV25-1
ASSRPREWEQF | TRBV7-2
ASSQRLIGSSYNSPLH | TRBV3-1/TRBV3-2
ASSLQGSSGNTIY | TRBV5-6
ASSLAGQKYSGNTIY | TRBV7-2
ASSPKGYEQY | TRBV27